This is a list of T cell receptor beta chains from one sample in a study of blood T cells in healthy people across ages. TCRdb ran MiXCR on the 5' RACE reads and lists one entry per CDR3 protein. The top ten clones hold over 30% of a sample with approximately 600,000 distinct CDR3 sequences, 58% of them seen once. Sequencing was carried out using blood. The receptors derive from a man in his 60s in good health. Each CDR3 is given with its conserved first and last residue. D genes are given only for firm matches. Clone size appears in some rows only: once, few, many, or a class for an expanded clone.

TRBJ1-3	14	-	-	TRBV29-1	TGCAGCGGGTCCGGACAGCGCTCTGGAAACACCATATATTTT	CSGSGQRSGNTIYF
TRBJ2-4	15	-	-	TRBV6-6	TGTGCCAGCAGTTACGGCACTGAAGCCAAAAACATTCAGTACTTC	CASSYGTEAKNIQYF
TRBJ1-1	14	-	-	TRBV7-9	TGTGCCAGCAGCTTAATGATTATGAACACTGAAGCTTTCTTT	CASSLMIMNTEAFF
TRBJ2-5	12	-	-	TRBV12-3/TRBV12-4	TGTGCCAGCACGCGGGTGGCGGAGACCCAGTACTTC	CASTRVAETQYF
TRBJ2-7	18	-	TRBD2	TRBV4-2	TGTGCCAGCAGCCATGCTGCGTCGACTAGCCGGGCCTACAATGAGCAGTACTTC	CASSHAASTSRAYNEQYF
TRBJ2-1	14	-	TRBD1	TRBV20-1	TGCAGGGCGAGATCCGGGACAGGGGGCAATGAGCAGTTCTTC	CRARSGTGGNEQFF
TRBJ2-5	15	few	TRBD1	TRBV5-6	TGTGCCAGCAGCCCGGGGACAGGCCTTGGGGAGACCCAGTACTTC	CASSPGTGLGETQYF
TRBJ2-1	15	-	-	TRBV6-6	TGTGCCAGCAGTTACTCGAACCTAGCTTACAGTGAGCAGTTCTTC	CASSYSNLAYSEQFF
TRBJ2-5	13	few	TRBD1	TRBV18	TGTGCCAGCAGTCCCCGGGACAGAGAGACCCAGTACTTC	CASSPRDRETQYF
TRBJ2-7	15	-	TRBD2	TRBV7-2	TGTGCCAGCAGCCCCGCCAGCGGGGGTGCATACGAGCAGTACTTC	CASSPASGGAYEQYF
TRBJ1-4	14	-	-	TRBV6-4	TGTGCCAGCAGTAATTTTCATCCCCCTCAAAAACTGTTTTTT	CASSNFHPPQKLFF
TRBJ2-3	16	few	TRBD2	TRBV7-2	TGTGCCAGCAGCTTAAGGGCGGGGGGTACCGAAGATACGCAGTATTTT	CASSLRAGGTEDTQYF
TRBJ2-4	10	many	-	TRBV2	TGTGCCAGCGGGGGAAACATTCAGTACTTC	CASGGNIQYF
TRBJ2-5	15	-	TRBD1	TRBV10-3	TGTGCCATCAGTGATGGGACAGGGGGCGTAGAGACCCAGTACTTC	CAISDGTGGVETQYF
TRBJ1-5	18	-	TRBD1	TRBV20-1	TGCAGTGCTCATTACAGTTGGGGGACAGGGTATAGCAATCAGCCCCAGCATTTT	CSAHYSWGTGYSNQPQHF
TRBJ2-1	15	-	TRBD2	TRBV5-4	TGTGCCAGCAGCTTCTCGACTAGCGGGCTCTATGAGCAGTTCTTC	CASSFSTSGLYEQFF
TRBJ2-7	15	-	TRBD1	TRBV7-9	TGTGCCAGCAGCTACAGGACAGGGGGCTCCTACGAGCAGTACTTC	CASSYRTGGSYEQYF
TRBJ1-1	13	-	TRBD1	TRBV11-2	TGTGCCAGCAGCCCACTCTTGACAGGGGACGCTTTCTTT	CASSPLLTGDAFF
TRBJ1-5	14	few	-	TRBV10-1	TGCGCCAGCAGTGAGGGTGGGTATGGGCAGCCCCAGCATTTT	CASSEGGYGQPQHF
TRBJ1-1	15	-	-	TRBV20-1	TGCAGTGCTAGTGGGGCCATGGCTGTGGGCACTGAAGCTTTCTTT	CSASGAMAVGTEAFF
TRBJ1-6	14	-	-	TRBV12-3/TRBV12-4	TGTGCCAGCAGCGTGGTATCCTATAATTCACCCCTCCACTTT	CASSVVSYNSPLHF
TRBJ1-6	14	few	-	TRBV12-3/TRBV12-4	TGTGCCAGCAGTGGGGGCCAGTATAATTCACCCCTCCACTTT	CASSGGQYNSPLHF
TRBJ1-2	14	-	TRBD1	TRBV4-1	TGCGCCAGCAGCCAAGATGGGAGACAGGGTGACTACACCTTC	CASSQDGRQGDYTF
TRBJ2-1	14	-	TRBD1	TRBV12-3/TRBV12-4	TGTGCCAGCAGTTTCGCCGGGACAGGCAATGAGCAGTTCTTC	CASSFAGTGNEQFF
TRBJ2-1	15	-	-	TRBV6-6	TGTGCCAGCAGCCCCCCCGGGACAGGTAGCGGGGAGCAGTTCTTC	CASSPPGTGSGEQFF
TRBJ1-2	14	-	-	TRBV7-2	TGTGCCAGCAGCTTTCCGCGGGCCGGAAGGGGCTACACCTTC	CASSFPRAGRGYTF
TRBJ1-4	15	-	TRBD1	TRBV20-1	TGCAGTGCTAGAGCAGACGGGACAGGGCCTGAAAAACTGTTTTTT	CSARADGTGPEKLFF
TRBJ2-5	15	-	TRBD1	TRBV6-1	TGTGCCAGCAGTGCGGAACAGGGGGCTGGTGAGACCCAGTACTTC	CASSAEQGAGETQYF
TRBJ2-7	14	few	-	TRBV4-1	TGCGCCAGCAGCCAAGTCGGGAATTCGAATGAGCAGTACTTC	CASSQVGNSNEQYF
TRBJ2-6	16	-	TRBD1	TRBV27	TGTGCCAGCAAGGGGGCAACGGGCTCTGGGGCCAACGTCCTGACTTTC	CASKGATGSGANVLTF
TRBJ2-5	15	-	-	TRBV28	TGTGCCAGCAGCCAGATTGGCGGGTACCAAGGGACCCAGTACTTC	CASSQIGGYQGTQYF
TRBJ2-7	17	-	TRBD1	TRBV7-2	TGTGCCAGCAGCCGTGACAGGGTAGGCTTCTTATTTCCCGAGCAGTACTTC	CASSRDRVGFLFPEQYF
TRBJ2-5	14	-	-	TRBV29-1	TGCAGCGTTGGGCCCGGAGCCCCGGGGGAGACCCAGTACTTC	CSVGPGAPGETQYF
TRBJ2-2	14	-	-	TRBV12-3/TRBV12-4	TGTGCCAGCACTCTCACACGGAACACCGGGGAGCTGTTTTTT	CASTLTRNTGELFF
TRBJ2-5	14	few	TRBD2	TRBV4-1	TGCGCCAGCAGCACTCGCGGGGGTGCGGAGACCCAGTACTTC	CASSTRGGAETQYF
TRBJ1-1	13	-	-	TRBV20-1	TGCAGTGCCCTGGACAGTCCGAACACTGAAGCTTTCTTT	CSALDSPNTEAFF
TRBJ2-5	12	-	-	TRBV12-3/TRBV12-4	TGTGCCAGTAGGGGGTTCCAAGAGACCCAGTACTTC	CASRGFQETQYF
TRBJ1-6	14	-	-	TRBV12-3/TRBV12-4	TGTGCCAGCACAATGGGACGGAATAATTCACCCCTCCACTTT	CASTMGRNNSPLHF
TRBJ1-3	16	-	-	TRBV5-6	TGTGCCAGCGGCCTTGGATGGGGGAGCTCTGGAAACACCATATATTTT	CASGLGWGSSGNTIYF
TRBJ1-1	13	few	TRBD1	TRBV29-1	TGCAGCGTTCTTACAGGGGGGAACACTGAAGCTTTCTTT	CSVLTGGNTEAFF
TRBJ2-3	12	few	-	TRBV7-2	TGTGCCAGCAGCCCCCAGGGTTTTACGCAGTATTTT	CASSPQGFTQYF
TRBJ2-3	13	-	-	TRBV7-8	TGTGCCAGCAGCCGCGCTCCCACAGATACGCAGTATTTT	CASSRAPTDTQYF
TRBJ2-5	14	few	-	TRBV5-1	TGCGCCAGCAGCTTCGCCGTAGGGGAAGAGACCCAGTACTTC	CASSFAVGEETQYF
TRBJ1-1	16	-	-	TRBV5-1	TGCGCCAGCAGCTCCGATCCACAGGGCCCGAACACTGAAGCTTTCTTT	CASSSDPQGPNTEAFF
TRBJ1-2	14	-	TRBD1	TRBV6-4	TGTGCCAGCAGGGCCTCGGGACAGTCCTATGGCTACACCTTC	CASRASGQSYGYTF
TRBJ2-3	16	-	-	TRBV4-2	TGTGTCAGCAGCCCACAACTAACGGGGGACGCAGATACGCAGTATTTT	CVSSPQLTGDADTQYF
TRBJ1-1	13	-	-	TRBV28	TGTGCCAGCAGTTTAGGGCAGCACACTGAAGCTTTCTTT	CASSLGQHTEAFF
TRBJ1-2	14	-	-	TRBV9	TGTGCCAGCAGCGTCGGGGCGTCAAACTATGGCTGCACCTTC	CASSVGASNYGCTF
TRBJ2-2	14	-	-	TRBV28	TGTGCCAGTACGATGACATACAACACCGGGGAGCTGTTTTTT	CASTMTYNTGELFF
TRBJ2-3	16	-	-	TRBV28	TGTGCCAGCACCATTGGGGGGGCGCGCGGCGCAGATACGCAGTATTTT	CASTIGGARGADTQYF
TRBJ1-4	16	few	TRBD1	TRBV6-6	TGTGCCAGCAGTTATCAGGGGGCTGGCACAACTGAAAAACTGTTTTTT	CASSYQGAGTTEKLFF
TRBJ2-1	15	-	TRBD2	TRBV5-1	TGCGCCAGCAGCTTGGAAGCGGGGCCTTACAATGAGCAGTTCTTC	CASSLEAGPYNEQFF
TRBJ2-7	15	few	TRBD1	TRBV7-2	TGTGCCAGCAGCTTATCGGTCTCAGGGGGCTACGAGCAGTACTTC	CASSLSVSGGYEQYF
TRBJ2-5	14	-	TRBD2	TRBV20-1	TGCAGTGCTAGGACTAGCGGTGGGCCCCGGGAGCAGTACTTC	CSARTSGGPREQYF
TRBJ2-5	14	-	TRBD2	TRBV25-1	TGTGCCAGCAGTGGGGCGGGGGGGCCAGAGACCCAGTACTTC	CASSGAGGPETQYF
TRBJ2-1	13	few	-	TRBV5-1	TGCGCCAGCAGCGCGCGTACTTACAATGAGCAGTTCTTC	CASSARTYNEQFF
TRBJ2-5	12	-	-	TRBV3-1	TGTGCCAGCAGTGTCGGGGAAGAGACCCAGTACTTC	CASSVGEETQYF